This T cell receptor (beta chain) was retrieved from a study of cytomegalovirus exposure and HLA in healthy donors. PCR involved 60 Vbeta and 13 Jbeta primers. Per the authors' pipeline: Later analysis identified 65 million to 80 million unique TCR beta chains, approximately 10 million shared. Method: immunoSEQ multiplex PCR; TCRdb's copy keeps in-frame clones and lacks some. That table is the source of V, J and clone size, and D and trimming were worked out from the DNA. The table includes about 190,000 clones, roughly 81% detected once. General observations from the study: Most likely, a cluster of highly shared sequence variants arose as a sequencing artifact. Association of a missense DCLRE1C variant with TCR beta V- and J-gene trimming was reported in a later analysis.

Trimming took 2 bases from V and 14 from J, leaving 16 bases between them. The CDR3 consists of 13 residues. In germline, CDR1 is MNHNS, CDR2 SASEGT. Points on this clone: The antigen remains undetermined.

The sequence was collected from a woman aged 25 to 39 in good health and CMV-seropositive. This chain links TRBV6-1 with TRBJ2-1, with D possibly matching TRBD1 (5 bases). Sequencing input: PBMCs. In DNA, the CDR3 is TGTGCCAGCAGTGAATTGCGGACACACTCCGAGTTCTTC. This codes for CASSELRTHSEFF.